One sample yielded the 2 T cell receptor beta chains listed below, sequenced in a study of blood T cells in healthy people across ages. Alongside a J-beta primer mix, a sample-barcoded 5' primer served in a second PCR lasting about 7 to 11 cycles. TCRdb reprocessed the 5' RACE reads via MiXCR and lists one record per CDR3 protein. Of about 1.4 million distinct CDR3 sequences listed, 45% to 70% are singletons. Sequencing was performed on blood. All receptors come from a young man in good health.

This clonotype was counted a single time. The rearrangement joins TRBV6-2 or TRBV6-3 to TRBJ2-1; D is undetermined. CDR3 length: 11 amino acids. V lost 7 bases to trimming and J lost 9 bases, with 10 bases between them. Germline V gene sequence: CDR1 MNHEY, CDR2 SVGEGT. The CDR3, as DNA: TGTGCCAGCACATCTGTCGGTGAGCAGTTCTTC. Amino acid sequence: CASTSVGEQFF.

The V call is TRBV6-2 or TRBV6-3, the J call TRBJ2-1; unclear D gene. The CDR3 is 16 amino acids. Germline V gene lookup returns CDR1 MNHEY and CDR2 SVGEGT. The V end was cut by 2 bases, the J end by 2 bases, with 13 bases between. The CDR3 DNA reads as TGTGCCAGCAGTTACCTGACCTGGCAAACCTACAATGAGCAGTTCTTC. Its protein product is CASSYLTWQTYNEQFF.